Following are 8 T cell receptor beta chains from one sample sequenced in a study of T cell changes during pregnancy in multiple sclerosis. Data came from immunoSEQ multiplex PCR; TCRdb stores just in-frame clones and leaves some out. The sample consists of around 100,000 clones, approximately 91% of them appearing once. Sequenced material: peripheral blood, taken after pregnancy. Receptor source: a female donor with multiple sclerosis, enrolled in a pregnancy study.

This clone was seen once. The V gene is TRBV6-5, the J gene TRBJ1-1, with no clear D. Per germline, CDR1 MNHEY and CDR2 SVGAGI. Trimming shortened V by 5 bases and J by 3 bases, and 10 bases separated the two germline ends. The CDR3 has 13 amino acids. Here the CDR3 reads CASSPVQDTEAFF. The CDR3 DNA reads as TGTGCCAGCAGTCCCGTTCAGGACACTGAAGCTTTCTTT.

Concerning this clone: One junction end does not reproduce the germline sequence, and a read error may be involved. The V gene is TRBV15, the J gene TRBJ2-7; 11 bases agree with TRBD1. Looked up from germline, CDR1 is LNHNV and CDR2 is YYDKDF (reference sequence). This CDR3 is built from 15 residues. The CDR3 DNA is TGTGCCACCAGCGGCCGGGACAGGGGGGACCCTGGGTCGGACTTC. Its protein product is CATSGRDRGDPGSDF.

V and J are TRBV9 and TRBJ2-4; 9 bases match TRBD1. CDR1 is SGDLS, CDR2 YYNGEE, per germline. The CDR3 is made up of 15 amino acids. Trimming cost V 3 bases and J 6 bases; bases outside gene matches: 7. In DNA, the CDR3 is TGTGCCAGCAGCGGCCCCGGGACAGGGCTAAACATTCAGTACTTC. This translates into CASSGPGTGLNIQYF.

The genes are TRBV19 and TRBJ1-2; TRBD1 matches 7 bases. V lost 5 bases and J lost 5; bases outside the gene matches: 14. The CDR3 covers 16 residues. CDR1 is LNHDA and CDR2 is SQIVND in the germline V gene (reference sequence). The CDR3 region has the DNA TGTGCCAGTAGTGGGACCGTACAGGGGACTCCGTATGGCTACACCTTC. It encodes CASSGTVQGTPYGYTF.

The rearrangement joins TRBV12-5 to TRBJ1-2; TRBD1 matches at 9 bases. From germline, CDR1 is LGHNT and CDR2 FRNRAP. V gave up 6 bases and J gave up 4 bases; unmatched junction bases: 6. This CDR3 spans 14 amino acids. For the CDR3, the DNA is TGTGCTAGTGGCCCCGGACAGGGGCTCTATGGCTACACCTTC. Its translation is CASGPGQGLYGYTF.

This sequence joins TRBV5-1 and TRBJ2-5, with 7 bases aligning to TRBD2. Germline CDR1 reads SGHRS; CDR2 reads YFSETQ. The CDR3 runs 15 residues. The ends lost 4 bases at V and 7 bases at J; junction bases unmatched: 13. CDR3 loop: CASSGGGTTVGTQYF. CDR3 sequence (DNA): TGCGCCAGCAGCGGCGGCGGGACTACGGTAGGGACCCAGTACTTC.

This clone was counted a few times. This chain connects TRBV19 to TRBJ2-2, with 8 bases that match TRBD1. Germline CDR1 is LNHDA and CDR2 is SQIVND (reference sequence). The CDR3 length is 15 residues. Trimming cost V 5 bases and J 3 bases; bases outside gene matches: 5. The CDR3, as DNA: TGTGCCAGTAGTCCCTCAGGGGGCCACACCGGGGAGCTGTTTTTT. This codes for CASSPSGGHTGELFF.

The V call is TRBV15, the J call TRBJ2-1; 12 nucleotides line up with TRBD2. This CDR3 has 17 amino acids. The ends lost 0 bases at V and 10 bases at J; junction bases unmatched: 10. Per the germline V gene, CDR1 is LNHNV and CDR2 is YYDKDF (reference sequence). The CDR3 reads CATSRDQASGGAGEQFF. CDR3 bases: TGTGCCACCAGCAGAGATCAGGCTAGCGGGGGGGCTGGAGAGCAGTTCTTC. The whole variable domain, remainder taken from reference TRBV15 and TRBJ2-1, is DAMVIQNPRYQVTQFGKPVTLSCSQTLNHNVMYWYQQKSSQAPKLLFHYYDKDFNNEADTPDNFQSRRPNTSFCFLDIRSPGLGDTAMYLCATSRDQASGGAGEQFFGPGTRLTVL.